This T cell receptor beta chain was recovered during a study of shared clonotypes between healthy human individuals. Study-level findings and limits: Naive subsets tended to show greater estimated richness than memory subsets.

Germline V CDR1 and CDR2: LNHDA, SQIVND (reference sequence). V lost 5 bases and J 2 bases, leaving 9 bases between the germline ends. The CDR3 extends over 13 amino acids. Concerning this clone: The antigen is undetermined.

This table comes from immunoSEQ multiplex PCR, and its TCRdb copy is limited to in-frame clones, with some not included. The sample includes 550,000 to 700,000 clones, around three quarters seen only once; the top ten take around 1.7%. Investigators divided CD4+ cells into CD45RA+ naive and CD45RA-negative memory subsets. Material for sequencing was memory CD4+ T cells sorted from blood. As for subset: CD45RA-negative fraction. The sequence derives from a woman aged 30 to 39 in good health. The J gene is TRBJ2-5, the V gene TRBV19; D uncertain. The CDR3 DNA follows: TGTGCCAGTAGTCAACCAACTCAAGAGACCCAGTACTTC. Residues: CASSQPTQETQYF.